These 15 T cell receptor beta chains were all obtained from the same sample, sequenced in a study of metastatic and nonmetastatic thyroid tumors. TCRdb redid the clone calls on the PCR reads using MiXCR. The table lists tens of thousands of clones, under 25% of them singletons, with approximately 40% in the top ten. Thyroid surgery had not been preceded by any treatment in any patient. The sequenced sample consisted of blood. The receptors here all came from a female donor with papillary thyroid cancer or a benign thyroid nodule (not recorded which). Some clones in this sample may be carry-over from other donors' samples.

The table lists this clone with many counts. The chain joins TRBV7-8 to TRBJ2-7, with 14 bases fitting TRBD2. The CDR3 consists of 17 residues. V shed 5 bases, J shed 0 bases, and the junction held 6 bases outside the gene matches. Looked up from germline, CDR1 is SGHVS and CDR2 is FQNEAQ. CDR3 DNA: TGTGCCAGCAGCCAGGGACTAGCGGGGGCCTTCTCCTACGAGCAGTACTTC. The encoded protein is CASSQGLAGAFSYEQYF.

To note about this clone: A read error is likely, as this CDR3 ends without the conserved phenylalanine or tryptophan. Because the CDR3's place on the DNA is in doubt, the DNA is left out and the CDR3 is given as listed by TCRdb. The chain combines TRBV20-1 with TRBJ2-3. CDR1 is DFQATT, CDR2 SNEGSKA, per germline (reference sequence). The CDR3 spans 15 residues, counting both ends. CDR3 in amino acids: CSARAPWARTDTKYL.

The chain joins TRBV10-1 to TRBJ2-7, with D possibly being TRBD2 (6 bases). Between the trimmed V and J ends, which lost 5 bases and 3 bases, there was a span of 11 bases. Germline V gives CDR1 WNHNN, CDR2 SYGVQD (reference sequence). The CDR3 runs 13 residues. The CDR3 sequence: CASSRLGSYEQYF. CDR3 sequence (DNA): TGCGCCAGCAGTCGACTAGGGAGCTACGAGCAGTACTTC.

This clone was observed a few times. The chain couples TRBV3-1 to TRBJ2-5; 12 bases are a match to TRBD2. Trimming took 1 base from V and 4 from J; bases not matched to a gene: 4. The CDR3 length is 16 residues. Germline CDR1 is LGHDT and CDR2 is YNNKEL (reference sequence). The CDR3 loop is CASSQASGRALETQYF. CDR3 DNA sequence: TGTGCCAGCAGCCAAGCTAGCGGGAGGGCCCTAGAGACCCAGTACTTC.

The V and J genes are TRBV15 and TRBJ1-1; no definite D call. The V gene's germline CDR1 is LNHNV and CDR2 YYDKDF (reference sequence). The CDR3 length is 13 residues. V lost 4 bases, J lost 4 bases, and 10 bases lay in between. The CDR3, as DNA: TGTGCCACCAGCACCGGCCGCCGCACTGAAGCTTTCTTT. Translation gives CATSTGRRTEAFF. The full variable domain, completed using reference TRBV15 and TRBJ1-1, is DAMVIQNPRYQVTQFGKPVTLSCSQTLNHNVMYWYQQKSSQAPKLLFHYYDKDFNNEADTPDNFQSRRPNTSFCFLDIRSPGLGDTAMYLCATSTGRRTEAFFGQGTRLTVV.

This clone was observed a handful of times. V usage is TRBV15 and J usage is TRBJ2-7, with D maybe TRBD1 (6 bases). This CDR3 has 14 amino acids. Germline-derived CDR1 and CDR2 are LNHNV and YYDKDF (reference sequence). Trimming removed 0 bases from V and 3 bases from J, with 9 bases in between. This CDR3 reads CATSRDTGYYEQYF. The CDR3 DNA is TGTGCCACCAGCAGAGATACAGGGTACTACGAGCAGTACTTC.

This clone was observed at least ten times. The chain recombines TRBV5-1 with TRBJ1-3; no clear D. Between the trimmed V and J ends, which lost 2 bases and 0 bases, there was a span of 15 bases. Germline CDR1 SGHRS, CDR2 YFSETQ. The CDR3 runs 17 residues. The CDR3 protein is CASSFGPVGSSGNTIYF. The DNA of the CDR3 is TGCGCCAGCAGCTTTGGGCCAGTGGGGAGCTCTGGAAACACCATATATTTT.

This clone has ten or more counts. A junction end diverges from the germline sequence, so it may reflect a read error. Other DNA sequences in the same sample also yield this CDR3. CDR3 nucleotide sequence: TGCGCCAGTAATGCCTACAATGAGCAGTTCTTC. This translates into CASNAYNEQFF. The genes are TRBV19 and TRBJ2-1; no reliable D call. Per the germline V gene, CDR1 is LNHDA and CDR2 is SQIVND (reference sequence). The CDR3 is made up of 11 amino acids.

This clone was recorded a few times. The DNA for the CDR3 is TGTGCCAGCATCCGCCGTCCAGGGAACACTGAAGCTTTCTTT. It encodes CASIRRPGNTEAFF. The V gene is TRBV2, the J gene TRBJ1-1; no reliable D call. In germline, CDR1 is SNHLY, CDR2 FYNNEI. The CDR3 length is 14 residues. Trimming shortened V by 7 bases and J by 1 base, and 13 bases separated the two germline ends.

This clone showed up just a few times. Here the CDR3 reads CSARALAGEGAGELFF. The DNA of the CDR3 is TGCAGTGCTAGAGCTCTAGCGGGGGAGGGGGCCGGGGAGCTGTTTTTT. The gene calls are TRBV20-1 and TRBJ2-2; 10 bases align to TRBD2. This CDR3 spans 16 amino acids. Germline V gene sequence: CDR1 DFQATT, CDR2 SNEGSKA (reference sequence). Germline trimming cut 1 base from V and 6 bases from J; bases unmatched to any gene: 8.

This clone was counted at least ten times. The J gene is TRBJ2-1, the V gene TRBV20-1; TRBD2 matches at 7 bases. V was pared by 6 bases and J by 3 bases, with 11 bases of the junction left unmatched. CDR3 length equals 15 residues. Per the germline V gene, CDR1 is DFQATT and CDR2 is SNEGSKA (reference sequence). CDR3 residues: CSALIVAGDYNEQFF. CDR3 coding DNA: TGCAGTGCGCTAATAGTGGCGGGGGACTACAATGAGCAGTTCTTC.

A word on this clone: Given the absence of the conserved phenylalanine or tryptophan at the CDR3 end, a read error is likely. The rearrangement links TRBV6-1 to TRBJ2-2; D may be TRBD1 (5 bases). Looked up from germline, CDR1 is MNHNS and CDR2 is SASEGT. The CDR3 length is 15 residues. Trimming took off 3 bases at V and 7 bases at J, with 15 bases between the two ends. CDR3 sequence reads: CASSDPQGRDGELFV. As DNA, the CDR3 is TGTGCCAGCAGTGATCCGCAGGGTAGAGACGGGGAGCTGTTTGTT.

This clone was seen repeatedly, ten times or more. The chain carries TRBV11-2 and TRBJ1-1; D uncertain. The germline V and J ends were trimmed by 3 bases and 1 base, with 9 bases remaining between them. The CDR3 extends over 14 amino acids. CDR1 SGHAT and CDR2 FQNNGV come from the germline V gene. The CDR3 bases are TGTGCCAGCAGCTTTCGGCCGGAGAACACTGAAGCTTTCTTT. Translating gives CASSFRPENTEAFF.

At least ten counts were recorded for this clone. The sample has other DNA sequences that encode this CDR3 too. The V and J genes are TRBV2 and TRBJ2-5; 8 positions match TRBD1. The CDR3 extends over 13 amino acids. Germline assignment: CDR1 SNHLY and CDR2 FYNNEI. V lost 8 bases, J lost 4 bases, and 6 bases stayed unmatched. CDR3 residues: CASGQGGGETQYF. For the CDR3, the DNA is TGTGCCAGCGGACAGGGAGGAGGAGAGACCCAGTACTTC.

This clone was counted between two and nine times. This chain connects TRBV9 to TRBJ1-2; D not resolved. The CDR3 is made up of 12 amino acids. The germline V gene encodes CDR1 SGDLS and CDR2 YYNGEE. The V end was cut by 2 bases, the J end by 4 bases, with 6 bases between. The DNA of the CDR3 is TGTGCCAGCAGCGTTGACACCTATGGCTACACCTTC. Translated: CASSVDTYGYTF.